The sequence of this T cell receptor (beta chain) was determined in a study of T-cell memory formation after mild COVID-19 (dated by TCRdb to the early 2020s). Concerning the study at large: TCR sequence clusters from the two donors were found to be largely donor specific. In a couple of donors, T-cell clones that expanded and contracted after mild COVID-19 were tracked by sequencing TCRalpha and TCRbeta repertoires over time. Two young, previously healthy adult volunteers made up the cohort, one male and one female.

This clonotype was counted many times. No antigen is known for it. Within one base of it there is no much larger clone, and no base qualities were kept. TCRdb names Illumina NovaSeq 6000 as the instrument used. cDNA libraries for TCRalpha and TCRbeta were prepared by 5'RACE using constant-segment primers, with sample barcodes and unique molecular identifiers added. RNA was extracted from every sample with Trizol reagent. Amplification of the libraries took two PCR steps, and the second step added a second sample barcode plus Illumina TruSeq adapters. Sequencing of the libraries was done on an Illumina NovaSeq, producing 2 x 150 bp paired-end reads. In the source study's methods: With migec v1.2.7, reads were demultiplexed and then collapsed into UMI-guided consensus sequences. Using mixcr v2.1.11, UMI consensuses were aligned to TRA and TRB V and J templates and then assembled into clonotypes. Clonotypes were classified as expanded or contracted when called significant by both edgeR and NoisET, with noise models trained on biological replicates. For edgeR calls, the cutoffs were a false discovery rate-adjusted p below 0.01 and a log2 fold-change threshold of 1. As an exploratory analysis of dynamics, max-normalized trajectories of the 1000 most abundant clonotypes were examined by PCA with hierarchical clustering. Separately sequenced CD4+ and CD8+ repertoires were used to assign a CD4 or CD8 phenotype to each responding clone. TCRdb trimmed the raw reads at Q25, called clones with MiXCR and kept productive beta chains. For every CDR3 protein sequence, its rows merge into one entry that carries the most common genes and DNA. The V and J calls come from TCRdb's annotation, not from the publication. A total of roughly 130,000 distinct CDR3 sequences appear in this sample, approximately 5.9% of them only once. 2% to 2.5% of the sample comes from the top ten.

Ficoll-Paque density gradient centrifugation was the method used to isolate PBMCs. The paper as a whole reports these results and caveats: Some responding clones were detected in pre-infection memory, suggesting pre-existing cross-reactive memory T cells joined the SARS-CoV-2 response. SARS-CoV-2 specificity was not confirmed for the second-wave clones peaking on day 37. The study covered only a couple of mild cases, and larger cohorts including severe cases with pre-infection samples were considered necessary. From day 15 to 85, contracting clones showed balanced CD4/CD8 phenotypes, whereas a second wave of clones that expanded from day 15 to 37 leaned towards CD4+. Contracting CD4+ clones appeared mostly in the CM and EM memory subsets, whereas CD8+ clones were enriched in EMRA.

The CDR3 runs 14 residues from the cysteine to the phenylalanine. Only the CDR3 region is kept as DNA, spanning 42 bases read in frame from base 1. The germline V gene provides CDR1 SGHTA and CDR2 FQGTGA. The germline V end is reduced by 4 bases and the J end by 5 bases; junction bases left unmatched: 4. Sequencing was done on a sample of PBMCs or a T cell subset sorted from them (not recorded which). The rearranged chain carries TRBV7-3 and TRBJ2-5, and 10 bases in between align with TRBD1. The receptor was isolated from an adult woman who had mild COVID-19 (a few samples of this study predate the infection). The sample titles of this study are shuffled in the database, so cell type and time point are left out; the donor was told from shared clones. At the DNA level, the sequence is TGTGCCAGCAGCTATATGGGACAGGGGGAGACCCAGTACTTC. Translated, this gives CASSYMGQGETQYF.